The 28 T cell receptor beta chains given below trace back to one sample, sequenced in a study of monozygotic twins with inflammatory bowel disease. From its re-call of the 5' RACE reads, TCRdb lists each CDR3 protein once, without DNA. This sample's table has 190,000 or so distinct CDR3 sequences. Sequenced sample: blood. The receptors shown here come from a human donor with ulcerative colitis or Crohn's disease, or a healthy co-twin of an affected twin (not recorded which).

CDR3 residues: CASSLGQGAAVTSPLHF. The J gene is TRBJ1-6, the V gene TRBV5-1; TCRdb picks TRBD1, but there is no DNA to check that call. The CDR3 runs to 17 residues. The germline CDR1 and CDR2 sequences are SGHRS and YFSETQ.

V gene TRBV7-4 combines with J gene TRBJ1-5; TCRdb selects TRBD1, and the lack of DNA leaves this call unchecked. The CDR3 is 17 amino acids. The germline CDR1 and CDR2 sequences are SGHVT and SQSDAQ. The CDR3 here is CASTKQRRTGSNQPQHF.

The chain uses TRBV5-1 and TRBJ2-5; checking the TCRdb D call of TRBD1 is not possible without DNA. Germline assignment: CDR1 SGHRS and CDR2 YFSETQ. The CDR3 length is 15 residues. This chain's CDR3 is CASSFGTVTQETQYF.

This sequence joins TRBV12-3 or TRBV12-4 and TRBJ2-7; TCRdb's D call of TRBD2 is untestable without DNA. This CDR3 has 15 residues. CDR3 protein: CASSLLAGGNYEQYF.

The J gene is TRBJ2-3, the V gene TRBV7-3. CDR1 SGHTA and CDR2 FQGTGA come from the germline V gene. The CDR3 totals 14 residues. CDR3 protein: CASSLIPSTDTQYF.

This rearrangement joins TRBV4-2 to TRBJ2-2; lacking DNA, the TRBD2 call made by TCRdb goes unchecked. The CDR3 loop spans 17 amino acids. The germline V gene encodes CDR1 LGHNA and CDR2 YNFKEQ. Here the CDR3 reads CASSQEDSGGAVGELFF.

J is TRBJ1-1 and V is TRBV18; as DNA is missing, the TRBD1 call by TCRdb cannot be tested. The CDR3 runs to 14 residues. The germline gives CDR1 KGHSH, CDR2 LQKENI. CDR3 loop: CASSPRQGWTEAFF.

The chain employs TRBV5-1 and TRBJ2-1; TCRdb names TRBD1, which stays unverified in the absence of DNA. CDR1 SGHRS and CDR2 YFSETQ come from the germline V gene. The CDR3 loop spans 13 amino acids. CDR3 loop: CASSYERGNEQFF.

The rearrangement links TRBV12-3 or TRBV12-4 to TRBJ2-1; as DNA is missing, the TRBD2 call by TCRdb cannot be tested. The CDR3 has 14 amino acids. CDR3 region: CATGQAGSTDEQFF.

The chain employs TRBV25-1 and TRBJ1-4. This CDR3 region has 13 residues. The V gene's germline CDR1 is MGHDK and CDR2 SYGVNS. Here the CDR3 reads CASQRRPNEKLFF.

This chain uses TRBV7-9 with TRBJ1-4. CDR1 and CDR2 from the germline V gene are SEHNR and FQNEAQ (reference sequence). The CDR3 totals 13 residues. The CDR3 region is CASSLDLNEKLFF.

J is TRBJ2-1 and V is TRBV20-1; checking the TCRdb D call of TRBD1 is not possible without DNA. CDR3 length: 15 amino acids. Germline CDR1 reads DFQATT; CDR2 reads SNEGSKA (reference sequence). CDR3 sequence reads: CSAFSGTGAYNEQFF.

The V gene is TRBV20-1, the J gene TRBJ1-1. The CDR3 sequence is 13 residues long. Germline CDR1 is DFQATT and CDR2 is SNEGSKA (reference sequence). This CDR3 is CSNAQLVVTEAFF.

This rearrangement joins TRBV18 to TRBJ2-1. The CDR3 totals 13 residues. Germline assignment: CDR1 KGHSH and CDR2 LQKENI. The CDR3 reads CASSTGLDNEQFF.

The rearrangement joins TRBV25-1 to TRBJ2-7. This CDR3 is 14 amino acids long. Germline lookup yields CDR1 MGHDK and CDR2 SYGVNS. The CDR3 protein is CARARSQGLYEQYF.

The chain combines TRBV3-1 with TRBJ2-3. CDR3 size: 12 residues. Germline V gives CDR1 LGHDT, CDR2 YNNKEL (reference sequence). The CDR3 reads CASSATQDTQYF.

The CDR3 region is CASSEGRTANTEAFF. J is TRBJ1-1 and V is TRBV12-3 or TRBV12-4. CDR3 length: 15 residues.

CDR3 sequence: CATSLDGLTEAFF. The chain links TRBV24-1 to TRBJ1-1. The CDR3 runs to 13 residues. Germline-derived CDR1 and CDR2 are KGHDR and SFDVKD.

The chain links TRBV7-9 to TRBJ1-2; TCRdb outputs TRBD1, but without DNA this stays unchecked. CDR1 is SEHNR and CDR2 is FQNEAQ in the germline V gene (reference sequence). The CDR3 consists of 12 residues. CDR3 protein: CASSLAQGGYTF.

This chain joins TRBV6-5 and TRBJ2-1; TCRdb's D call of TRBD1 is untestable without DNA. Germline V gives CDR1 MNHEY, CDR2 SVGAGI. This CDR3 comprises 12 residues. The CDR3 region is CASQTSGNEQFF.

The chain joins TRBV6-1 to TRBJ2-3; TCRdb's D call, TRBD1, is unchecked because there is no DNA. Germline assignment: CDR1 MNHNS and CDR2 SASEGT. The length of the CDR3 is 15 residues. CDR3: CASSKAGGVTDTQYF.

This chain uses TRBV10-3 with TRBJ2-7; the TCRdb call, TRBD1, lacks DNA for checking. This CDR3 comprises 14 residues. The germline V gene has CDR1 ENHRY and CDR2 SYGVKD. The CDR3 spells CAISGTGLRYEQYF.

The chain employs TRBV2 and TRBJ1-4; the D call of TRBD1 rests on TCRdb alone, since no DNA is present to check it. Germline values: CDR1 SNHLY, CDR2 FYNNEI. The length of the CDR3 is 16 residues. CDR3 sequence: CASREGGTGALEKLFF.

CDR3 in amino acids: CANDRDDTEAFF. The chain has TRBV10-3 and TRBJ1-1; TCRdb reports TRBD1, a call that lacks DNA to check it against. Germline-derived CDR1 and CDR2 are ENHRY and SYGVKD. This CDR3 comprises 12 residues.

The rearrangement links TRBV7-9 to TRBJ1-6; TCRdb's D gene call, TRBD1, goes unchecked for lack of DNA. The CDR3 spans 14 residues. CDR1 and CDR2 from the germline V gene are SEHNR and FQNEAQ (reference sequence). The CDR3 loop is CASSIGQAGAPLHF.

The chain combines TRBV29-1 with TRBJ2-7; TCRdb's D call of TRBD2 is untestable without DNA. The CDR3 loop spans 12 amino acids. Germline values: CDR1 SQVTM, CDR2 ANQGSEA. CDR3 protein: CSVEDVGVEQYF.

The V gene is TRBV7-3, the J gene TRBJ2-3; TCRdb gives TRBD1 as the D gene, but with no DNA this cannot be confirmed. The CDR3 has 15 residues. Per germline, CDR1 SGHTA and CDR2 FQGTGA. Here the CDR3 reads CASSLTAGPGAAQYF.

This rearrangement joins TRBV20-1 to TRBJ2-5; TCRdb's D call, TRBD2, is unchecked because there is no DNA. This CDR3 contains 13 residues. Germline CDR1 reads DFQATT; CDR2 reads SNEGSKA (reference sequence). This CDR3 reads CSARVAGRETQYF.